Below are 21 T cell receptor beta chains sequenced from a single sample in a study of vaccination effects on CD4 cells after COVID-19. Ahead of sequencing, the ViraFEST assay grew antigen-specific CD4+ T cells using viral peptide pools. Isolating CD4+ T cells followed approximately 9 days of culture. The individual was infected with SARS-CoV-2 between March and December 2020, as confirmed by PCR. Produced via immunoSEQ multiplex PCR; TCRdb's table is partial and in-frame only. This table holds 55,000 to 90,000 clones, 73% found once. Antigens of these TCRs are unknown. The source material was CD4+ T cells from PBMCs cultured with HIV peptides, sampled before COVID-19 vaccination. Subset denoted: HIV-1 Nef peptide pool negative control/reference culture. The receptors originated from a human donor who had a prior SARS-CoV-2 infection.

This chain links TRBV4-3 with TRBJ2-2, with 15 bases fitting TRBD2. From germline, CDR1 is LGHNA and CDR2 YSLEER. The CDR3 is 21 residues long. Trimming removed 1 base from V and 5 bases from J; junction bases left unmatched: 14. DNA for the CDR3: TGCGCCAGCAGCCAAGCGAACGTCGGACTAGCGGGAGGGCCCGTTACCGGGGAGCTGTTTTTT. It yields the protein CASSQANVGLAGGPVTGELFF.

This clone was picked up one time. At one end, the junction sequence differs from germline, possibly due to a read error. The chain employs TRBV30 and TRBJ2-2; a possible D gene is TRBD2 (5 bases). This CDR3 region has 15 residues. Germline CDR1 GTSNPN, CDR2 SVGIG (reference sequence). The DNA of the CDR3 is TGTGCCCGGAGGCAGAGGGATCGGGACACCGGGGAGCTGTTTTTT. This sequence encodes CARRQRDRDTGELFF. The variable domain in full, with the rest retrieved from reference TRBV30 and TRBJ2-2, is SQTIHQWPATLVQPVGSPLSLECTVEGTSNPNLYWYRQAAGRGLQLLFYSVGIGQISSEVPQNLSASRPQDRQFILSSKKLLLSDSGFYLCARRQRDRDTGELFFGEGSRLTVL.

This chain joins TRBV6-2 or TRBV6-3 and TRBJ1-1; perhaps TRBD1 as D (5 bases). This CDR3 has 16 residues. Germline V gene data show CDR1 as MNHEY and CDR2 as SVGEGT. The V end was cut by 6 bases, the J end by 3 bases, with 20 bases between. This chain's CDR3 is CASSRGRGMADTEAFF. The CDR3 DNA reads as TGTGCCAGCAGCCGTGGCCGGGGGATGGCGGACACTGAAGCTTTCTTT.

In its sample, this clone was seen a few times. The CDR3 nucleotides read TGTGCCAGCAGCTTAGGGATGGGCTGGGCGCAAGGAAATCAGCCCCAGCATTTT. Translated, it gives CASSLGMGWAQGNQPQHF. The chain has TRBV7-6 and TRBJ1-5, with no clear D. The V gene lost 1 base and the J gene lost 4 bases, with 20 bases spanning the gap. The CDR3 loop spans 18 amino acids. CDR1 is SGHVS and CDR2 is FNYEAQ in the germline V gene.

This chain uses TRBV30 with TRBJ2-3; 12 positions match TRBD2. CDR3 length equals 13 residues. The V gene's germline CDR1 is GTSNPN and CDR2 SVGIG (reference sequence). CDR3 nucleotide sequence: TGTGCAGTATCTAGCGGGAGGGCAGATACGCAGTATTTT. The encoded protein is CAVSSGRADTQYF.

This chain connects TRBV6-5 to TRBJ1-2; D not resolved. From germline, CDR1 is MNHEY and CDR2 SVGAGI. The CDR3 loop spans 14 amino acids. The germline V and J ends were trimmed by 5 bases and 8 bases, with 18 bases remaining between them. The CDR3 spells CASSRNDGVGGYTF. The DNA for the CDR3 is TGTGCCAGCAGTCGAAACGATGGCGTTGGAGGCTACACCTTC.

DNA of the CDR3: TGCGCCAGCAGCTCGTTTTTTACTAGCGGGGGGGCCCAAGATACGCAGTATTTT. As protein: CASSSFFTSGGAQDTQYF. This sequence joins TRBV5-1 and TRBJ2-3; 13 bases fit TRBD2. Losses at the gene ends were 3 bases for V and 5 bases for J; bases not matched to a gene: 12. The germline gives CDR1 SGHRS, CDR2 YFSETQ. The CDR3 sequence is 18 residues long.

This sequence joins TRBV5-4 and TRBJ1-5, with 9 bases identical to TRBD1. With 3 bases clipped from V and 2 bases from J, the junction kept 9 bases outside the gene matches. This CDR3 contains 17 residues. The germline V gene encodes CDR1 SGHNT and CDR2 YYREEE (reference sequence). CDR3 DNA sequence: TGTGCCAGCAGCTACACAGGGGGCGCTGGGGGCAATCAGCCCCAGCATTTT. Its translation is CASSYTGGAGGNQPQHF.

The chain recombines TRBV7-4 with TRBJ1-4, with D hard to call. CDR1 and CDR2 (germline): SGHVT, SQSDAQ. With 5 bases removed from V and 0 bases from J, the gap between germline ends came to 22 bases. The CDR3 is 19 residues long. The DNA of the CDR3 is TGTGCCAGCAGCCTTCGGAATCCCCCAAAGGCTGCAACTAATGAAAAACTGTTTTTT. Translated, it gives CASSLRNPPKAATNEKLFF.

The J gene is TRBJ2-5, the V gene TRBV10-2, with D possibly matching TRBD2 (5 bases). The CDR3 loop spans 14 amino acids. Between the trimmed V and J ends, which lost 6 bases and 1 base, there was a span of 12 bases. The germline V gene encodes CDR1 WSHSY and CDR2 SAAADI. In nucleotides, the CDR3 is TGCGCCAGCAGCACCGGAGGAGCCCAAGAGACCCAGTACTTC. This encodes CASSTGGAQETQYF.

This clone was seen a handful of times. J is TRBJ1-2 and V is TRBV27; no clear D. The CDR3 consists of 17 residues. Trimming stripped 6 bases from V and 6 bases from J, with 26 bases between. The germline V gene has CDR1 MNHEY and CDR2 SMNVEV (reference sequence). For the CDR3, the DNA is TGTGCCAGCAGACGAACCCCCTTATCGAGAAGGCTTGATGGCTACACCTTC. Translating it yields CASRRTPLSRRLDGYTF.

This chain connects TRBV6-1 to TRBJ2-3; the D is unclear. The germline CDR1 and CDR2 sequences are MNHNS and SASEGT. The CDR3 extends over 18 amino acids. V gave up 3 bases and J gave up 4 bases, with 23 bases separating them. CDR3 sequence (DNA): TGTGCCAGCAGTGAGCCCCGCCGCGAGAGTAGGGTCCCAGATACGCAGTATTTT. Amino acids: CASSEPRRESRVPDTQYF.

The rearrangement uses TRBV27 and TRBJ1-2, with 7 bases lining up with TRBD1. J gave up 8 bases and V 3 bases, and 9 bases lay outside the gene matches. There are 14 residues in the CDR3. CDR1 and CDR2 from the germline V gene are MNHEY and SMNVEV (reference sequence). CDR3 sequence reads: CASSFSGGLRGYTF. CDR3 DNA: TGTGCCAGCAGTTTTTCAGGGGGGCTAAGGGGCTACACCTTC.

The rearrangement uses TRBV6-5 and TRBJ2-7, with D perhaps TRBD2 (5 bases). Germline CDR1 is MNHEY and CDR2 is SVGAGI. There are 15 residues in the CDR3. With 7 bases removed from V and 1 base from J, the gap between germline ends came to 17 bases. The CDR3 spells CASKSMTGSSYEQYF. The CDR3 region has the DNA TGTGCCAGCAAGTCCATGACGGGATCATCCTACGAGCAGTACTTC.

V is TRBV5-4 and J is TRBJ2-7; the match to TRBD1 covers 7 bases. CDR1 is SGHNT and CDR2 is YYREEE in the germline V gene (reference sequence). The CDR3 spans 15 residues. V dropped 4 bases and J dropped 4; count of bases not matched to a gene: 11. CDR3: CASSTSQGIVYEQYF. The CDR3 DNA reads TGTGCCAGCAGCACCTCACAGGGGATCGTGTACGAGCAGTACTTC.

The chain couples TRBV3-1 (or the pseudogene TRBV3-2) to TRBJ2-7; maybe TRBD1 (5 bases). The V gene's germline CDR1 is LGHDT and CDR2 YNNKEL (reference sequence). CDR3 length: 12 residues. Trimming removed 8 bases from V and 6 bases from J, with 14 bases in between. The CDR3 region is CASSSRQSEQYF. In nucleotides, the CDR3 is TGTGCCAGCTCGTCCAGACAGTCCGAGCAGTACTTC.

The V and J genes are TRBV6-6 and TRBJ1-1; 8 bases are a match to TRBD1. The CDR3 spans 15 residues. The V segment lost 2 bases and the J segment 4 bases; nucleotides outside the gene matches: 6. Germline CDR1 is MNHNY and CDR2 is SVGAGI (reference sequence). The CDR3 DNA sequence: TGTGCCAGCAGTTACCCGGACAGGGCGGGCACTGAAGCTTTCTTT. This translates into CASSYPDRAGTEAFF.

This rearrangement joins TRBV15 to TRBJ1-2; D is unclear. The CDR3 length is 15 residues. Trimming removed 0 bases from V and 5 bases from J, with 13 bases in between. In germline, CDR1 is LNHNV, CDR2 YYDKDF (reference sequence). CDR3 nucleotide sequence: TGTGCCACCAGCAGAGAGGCAGATAGCCTGTATGGCTACACCTTC. Protein sequence: CATSREADSLYGYTF.

The chain couples TRBV15 to TRBJ1-1; maybe TRBD1 (5 bases). Germline CDR1 reads LNHNV; CDR2 reads YYDKDF (reference sequence). CDR3 length: 15 amino acids. The germline V and J ends were trimmed by 5 bases and 0 bases, with 13 bases remaining between them. The CDR3 spells CATSWGSIMNTEAFF. The CDR3 bases are TGTGCCACCAGCTGGGGCTCTATAATGAACACTGAAGCTTTCTTT.

There are a few counts of this clone. The genes are TRBV19 and TRBJ2-2; 9 positions agree with TRBD1. CDR1 and CDR2 (germline): LNHDA, SQIVND (reference sequence). V lost 11 bases and J lost 4; bases outside the gene matches: 8. The CDR3 totals 14 residues. This CDR3 reads CAGGGQGLTGELFF. CDR3 coding DNA: TGTGCCGGGGGGGGACAGGGACTCACCGGGGAGCTGTTTTTT.

In DNA, the CDR3 is TGTGCCAGCAGCTTAATAGCGACTCCGGACAATGAGCAGTTCTTC. Translating it yields CASSLIATPDNEQFF. This sequence joins TRBV7-3 and TRBJ2-1; D may be TRBD2 (5 bases). Germline V lookup: CDR1 SGHTA, CDR2 FQGTGA. V was shortened by 1 base and J by 5 bases, with 12 bases between the two germline ends. The CDR3 has 15 residues.